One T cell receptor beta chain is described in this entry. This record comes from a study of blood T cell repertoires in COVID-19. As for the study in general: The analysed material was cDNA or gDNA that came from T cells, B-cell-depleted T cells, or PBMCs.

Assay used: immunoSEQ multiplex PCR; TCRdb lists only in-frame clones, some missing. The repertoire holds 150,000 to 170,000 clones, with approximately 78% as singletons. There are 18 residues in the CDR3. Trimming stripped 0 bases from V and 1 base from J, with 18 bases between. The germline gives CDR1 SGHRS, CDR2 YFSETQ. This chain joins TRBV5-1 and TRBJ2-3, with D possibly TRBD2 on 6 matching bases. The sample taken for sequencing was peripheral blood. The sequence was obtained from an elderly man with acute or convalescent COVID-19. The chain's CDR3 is CASSLAIQAGTRTDTQYF. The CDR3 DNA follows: TGCGCCAGCAGCTTGGCTATTCAGGCGGGGACTCGCACAGATACGCAGTATTTT.